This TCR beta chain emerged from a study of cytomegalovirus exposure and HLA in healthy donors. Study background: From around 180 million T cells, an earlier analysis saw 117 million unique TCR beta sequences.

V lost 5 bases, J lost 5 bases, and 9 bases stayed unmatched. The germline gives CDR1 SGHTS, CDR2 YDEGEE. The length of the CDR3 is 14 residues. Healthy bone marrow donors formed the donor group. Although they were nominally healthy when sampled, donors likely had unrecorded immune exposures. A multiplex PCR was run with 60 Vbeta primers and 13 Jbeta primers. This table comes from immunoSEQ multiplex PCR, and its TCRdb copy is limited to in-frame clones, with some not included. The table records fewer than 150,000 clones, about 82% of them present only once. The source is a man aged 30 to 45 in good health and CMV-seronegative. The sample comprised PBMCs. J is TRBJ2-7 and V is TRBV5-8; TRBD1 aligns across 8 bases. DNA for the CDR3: TGTGCCAGCAGGGATACAGGGGGGCTGGACGAGCAGTACTTC. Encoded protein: CASRDTGGLDEQYF.